This T cell receptor beta chain originates from a study of immune reconstitution after stem cell transplant in scleroderma. TCRdb reprocessed the RT-PCR reads via MiXCR and lists one record per CDR3 protein. The table lists more than 600 distinct CDR3 sequences, less than 9% of them singletons, with around 23% in the top ten. V was clipped by 8 bases and J by 11 bases, with 10 bases between them. This CDR3 comprises 9 residues. Germline CDR1 is SQVTM and CDR2 is ANQGSEA. This chain joins TRBV29-1 and TRBJ1-5; D is perhaps TRBD1 (5 bases). This receptor was taken from a male donor with systemic sclerosis. Sample acquisition took place before or after autologous hematopoietic stem cell transplantation (not recorded which). CDR3 bases: TGCAGCTACCGAGGGGCCCAGCATTTT. Protein: CSYRGAQHF.